Listed below are T cell receptor beta chains from one sample, sequenced in a study of T cell changes during pregnancy in multiple sclerosis. Method: immunoSEQ multiplex PCR; TCRdb's copy keeps in-frame clones and lacks some. This sample has some 42,000 clones, with nearly 90% found just once. Here the sequenced sample was CD4+ T cells from peripheral blood mononuclear cells, taken after pregnancy. The receptors come from a female donor with multiple sclerosis, enrolled in a pregnancy study. The CDR3 runs from the conserved cysteine through the conserved F or W. A D gene is named only where the DNA matches it firmly. Clone sizes are given selectively: once, few, many, or a class where the clone is expanded.

NA TRBJ1-5 TRBV28 TRBD1 CASKPPTGRWDQPQHF TGTGCCAGCAAGCCTCCGACAGGGAGGTGGGATCAGCCCCAGCATTTT
NA TRBJ2-7 TRBV6-1 NA CASSEIWPDSYEQYF TGTGCCAGCAGTGAAATATGGCCAGACTCCTACGAGCAGTACTTC
NA TRBJ2-7 TRBV9 NA CASSVGGRFFGEQYF TGTGCCAGCAGCGTGGGGGGGCGGTTTTTCGGCGAGCAGTACTTC
NA TRBJ1-4 TRBV6-5 TRBD1 CASARQGVEKLFF TGTGCCAGCGCCAGGCAGGGGGTTGAAAAACTGTTTTTT
NA TRBJ1-1 TRBV5-6 NA CASSFGGINTEAFF TGTGCCAGCAGCTTCGGAGGGATAAACACTGAAGCTTTCTTT
once TRBJ1-2 TRBV7-2 NA CASSLGVGANYGYTF TGTGCCAGCAGCTTAGGTGTCGGGGCTAACTATGGCTACACCTTC
NA TRBJ2-2 TRBV4-3 NA CASSRQPGDTGELFF TGCGCCAGCAGCCGACAGCCAGGGGACACCGGGGAGCTGTTTTTT
NA TRBJ2-7 TRBV2 TRBD1 CASDTGDRNSYEQYF TGTGCCAGCGACACAGGGGATAGAAACTCCTACGAGCAGTACTTC
medium-sized TRBJ1-2 TRBV2 NA CASSDSAGYGYTF TGTGCCAGCAGTGATTCGGCGGGCTATGGCTACACCTTC
NA TRBJ2-4 TRBV10-3 NA CAISESAQGLAKNIQYF TGTGCCATCAGTGAGTCAGCTCAGGGGCTAGCCAAAAACATTCAGTACTTC
NA TRBJ1-2 TRBV4-1 NA CASSRDSYTYGYTF TGCGCCAGCAGCCGTGACAGTTATACCTATGGCTACACCTTC
NA TRBJ2-1 TRBV9 TRBD2 CASTQAGGPGEQFF TGTGCCAGCACCCAAGCGGGGGGGCCTGGTGAGCAGTTCTTC
NA TRBJ1-6 TRBV7-8 NA CASSPYWSPNSPLHF TGTGCCAGCAGCCCATACTGGAGCCCCAATTCACCCCTCCACTTT
NA TRBJ1-2 TRBV6-5 NA CASSYGGDGYGYTF TGTGCCAGCAGTTACGGAGGGGACGGCTATGGCTACACCTTC
NA TRBJ2-1 TRBV7-6 TRBD2 CASSFWRGANNEQFF TGTGCCAGCAGCTTCTGGCGGGGGGCTAACAATGAGCAGTTCTTC
NA TRBJ1-1 TRBV5-1 TRBD1 CASSFGTGGGEAFF TGCGCCAGCAGCTTCGGGACAGGAGGAGGTGAAGCTTTCTTT
NA TRBJ2-2 TRBV27 NA CASSSRVGELFF TGTGCCAGCAGTTCCAGGGTAGGGGAGCTGTTTTTT
once TRBJ1-1 TRBV18 NA CASSPRQVGKTEAFF TGTGCCAGCTCACCGCGACAGGTTGGAAAGACTGAAGCTTTCTTT
NA TRBJ2-7 TRBV5-1 TRBD1 CASSPGQAFSYEQYF TGCGCCAGCAGCCCGGGACAGGCTTTCTCCTACGAGCAGTACTTC
NA TRBJ1-4 TRBV10-2 TRBD1 CASRAGTGDGIEKLFF TGCGCCAGCAGGGCCGGGACAGGGGATGGTATTGAAAAACTGTTTTTT
NA TRBJ2-7 TRBV5-1 TRBD1 CASSLGQDLYEQYF TGCGCCAGCAGCTTAGGACAGGACCTTTACGAGCAGTACTTC
NA TRBJ2-1 TRBV7-7 TRBD2 CASSFASGGSSYNEQFF TGTGCTAGCAGTTTCGCTAGCGGGGGGAGCTCCTACAATGAGCAGTTCTTC
NA TRBJ2-1 TRBV18 TRBD2 CASSPLSGPSGNNEQFF TGTGCCAGCTCACCCCTTAGCGGGCCCTCCGGGAACAATGAGCAGTTCTTC
few TRBJ1-2 TRBV5-4 TRBD1 CASRRQGPSMGYTF TGTGCCAGCAGAAGACAGGGGCCCTCTATGGGCTACACCTTC
once TRBJ1-1 TRBV7-9 NA CASSLDMRAEAFF TGTGCCAGCAGCTTAGATATGAGGGCTGAAGCTTTCTTT
NA TRBJ1-2 TRBV9 TRBD1 CASSVERDRGYGYTF TGTGCCAGCAGCGTAGAAAGGGACAGGGGATATGGCTACACCTTC